This is a list of T cell receptor beta chains from one sample in a study of blood T cell repertoires in COVID-19. Assay: immunoSEQ multiplex PCR; the TCRdb copy retains only in-frame clones and omits some. Among fewer than 250,000 clones listed, almost 85% were seen once. The sample taken for sequencing was peripheral blood. The source of these receptors is a woman aged 80 or over with acute or convalescent COVID-19. Both conserved end residues are part of each CDR3.

TRBJ1-2,TRBV27,CASSRTGGSYGYTF
TRBJ2-3,TRBV7-9,CASSFAMGRPTDTQYF
TRBJ1-5,TRBV5-1,CASSLGPREDNQPQHF
TRBJ1-1,TRBV3-1/TRBV3-2,CASSQRVRGWTEAFF
TRBJ2-3,TRBV24-1,CATSVAGDTDTQYF
TRBJ2-5,TRBV6-6,CASSYSTSRGQETQYF
TRBJ2-5,TRBV2,CASSGTGIVKTQYF
TRBJ2-7,TRBV6-5,CASSPLAGGSDEQYF
TRBJ1-1,TRBV5-1,CASSLATGVTTHTEAFF
TRBJ1-1,TRBV19,CASSITGALYTEAFF
TRBJ1-1,TRBV27,CASSSMGWGAEAFF
TRBJ2-7,TRBV6-5,CASSTSGSIYEQYF
TRBJ1-4,TRBV3-1/TRBV3-2,CASSQDSPGRGGKLFF
TRBJ2-1,TRBV7-9,CASSQALSGSNEQFF
TRBJ2-1,TRBV6-5,CASSTQGYEQFF
TRBJ2-3,TRBV2,CASSGIAGSTDTQYF
TRBJ2-1,TRBV11-2,CASSPSIHNEQFF
TRBJ1-4,TRBV18,CASSLRRAGREEKLFF
TRBJ2-5,TRBV19,CASSIGLAGLKETQYF
TRBJ1-2,TRBV19,CASLLPGQGANYGYTF
TRBJ2-1,TRBV5-1,CASSLGTPSYNEQFF
TRBJ2-1,TRBV6-5,CASSLQGAFNNEQFF
TRBJ2-3,TRBV7-9,CASSLAALASTDTQYF
TRBJ2-6,TRBV29-1,CSVGTGESGANVLTF
TRBJ2-1,TRBV4-3,CASSQESWEALYNEQFF
TRBJ1-2,TRBV5-1,CASSPSMPGNYGYTF
TRBJ1-2,TRBV6-2/TRBV6-3,CASSKSYRVGLANYGYTF
TRBJ2-7,TRBV7-9,CASSSGPGGPYEQYF
TRBJ2-7,TRBV6-2/TRBV6-3,CASTPKATGGYEQYF
TRBJ2-1,TRBV5-1,CASSLYAGADNEQFF
TRBJ1-2,TRBV11-2,CASSSLVGTGTGYTF
TRBJ2-7,TRBV2,CASSIGGTSGAYEQYF
TRBJ2-2,TRBV6-5,CASTWEPPGELFF